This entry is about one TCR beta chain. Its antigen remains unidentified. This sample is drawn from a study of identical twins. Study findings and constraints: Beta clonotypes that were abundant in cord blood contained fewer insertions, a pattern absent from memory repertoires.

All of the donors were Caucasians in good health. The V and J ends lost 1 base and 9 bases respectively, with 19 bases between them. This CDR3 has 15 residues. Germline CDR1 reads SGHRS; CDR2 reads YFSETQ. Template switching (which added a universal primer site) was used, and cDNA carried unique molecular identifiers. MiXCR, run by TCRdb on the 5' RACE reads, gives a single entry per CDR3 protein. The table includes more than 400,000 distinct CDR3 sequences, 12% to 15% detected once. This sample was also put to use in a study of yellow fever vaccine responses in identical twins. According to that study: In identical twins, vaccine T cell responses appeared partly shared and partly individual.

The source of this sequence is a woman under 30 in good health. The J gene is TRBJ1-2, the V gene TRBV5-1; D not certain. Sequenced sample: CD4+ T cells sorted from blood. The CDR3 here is CASSLSTDALYRYTF. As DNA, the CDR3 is TGCGCCAGCAGCTTGTCAACAGATGCCTTATATCGCTACACCTTC.